These T cell receptor beta chains were read from a single sample in a study of post-analysis software for immune sequencing data. One entry per CDR3 protein results from TCRdb running MiXCR on the PCR reads. The repertoire holds roughly 670,000 distinct CDR3 sequences, about 60% seen once, with 11% in the top ten. Material for sequencing was blood. These receptors all stem from a girl aged 2 to 9 with multiple sclerosis. The CDR3 runs from the conserved cysteine through the conserved F or W. D genes are given only for firm matches. Clone size, where shown, is once, few, many, or a class for clones that have expanded.

j_gene | v_gene | d_gene | len | abundance | CDR3nt | CDR3aa
TRBJ2-3 | TRBV12-3/TRBV12-4 | . | 14 | . | TGTGCCAGCAGCCTACGGGCTTTCACAGATACGCAGTATTTT | CASSLRAFTDTQYF
TRBJ2-5 | TRBV11-2 | . | 17 | . | TGTGCCAGCAGCTTAGGGCGGCAGGCCGTGTACCAAGAGACCCAGTACTTC | CASSLGRQAVYQETQYF
TRBJ1-1 | TRBV5-5 | TRBD1 | 15 | once | TGTGCCAGCAGCGGGGACAGGGGGCGTTCCACTGAAGCTTTCTTT | CASSGDRGRSTEAFF
TRBJ2-3 | TRBV12-3/TRBV12-4 | . | 13 | . | TGTGCCAGCAGTTTAAGGTGGAGGGGGTATAAGTATTTT | CASSLRWRGYKYF
TRBJ1-2 | TRBV7-9 | . | 14 | once | TGTGCCAGCAGCTCCGGCATGCTTAACTATGGCTACACCTTC | CASSSGMLNYGYTF
TRBJ2-5 | TRBV7-2 | . | 14 | . | TGTGCCAGCGAGCTCGGGACATTTCAAGAGACCCAGTACTTC | CASELGTFQETQYF
TRBJ1-1 | TRBV6-2/TRBV6-3 | TRBD1 | 14 | . | TGTGCCAGCAGTGGGACGGACAGGGGGCGTGAAGCTTTCTTT | CASSGTDRGREAFF
TRBJ2-7 | TRBV20-1 | TRBD2 | 17 | few | TGCAGTGCTAGAGCCCTTATCGGTGCGGGAGGTACCTACGAGCAGTACTTC | CSARALIGAGGTYEQYF
TRBJ2-1 | TRBV5-1 | TRBD2 | 15 | . | TGCGCCAGCAGCTTTGTGGCGGGGGGATCGAATGAGCAGTTCTTC | CASSFVAGGSNEQFF
TRBJ2-7 | TRBV27 | TRBD2 | 16 | once | TGTGCCAGCAGCATGGCCGGGACTAGCGGGAGCTACGAGCAGTACTTC | CASSMAGTSGSYEQYF
TRBJ2-1 | TRBV7-8 | . | 18 | . | TGTGCCAGCGTCGACGGACGGCTGACTAGAGTCTACTCTAATGAGCAGTTCTTC | CASVDGRLTRVYSNEQFF
TRBJ1-2 | TRBV29-1 | . | 13 | few | TGCAGCGTCACCGGGACGGAGAACTATGGCTACACCTTC | CSVTGTENYGYTF
TRBJ2-1 | TRBV20-1 | . | 15 | few | TGCAGTGCTAGAGATGCGGCGACATTCAACAATGAGCAGTTCTTC | CSARDAATFNNEQFF
TRBJ1-4 | TRBV7-9 | TRBD1 | 17 | . | TGTGCCAGCAGCTTCCTGGGACAGGGAGGAACTAATGAAAAACTGTTTTTT | CASSFLGQGGTNEKLFF
TRBJ2-3 | TRBV6-5 | TRBD2 | 15 | . | TGTGCCAGCAGAAACTTAGCGGGATACACAGATACGCAGTATTTT | CASRNLAGYTDTQYF
TRBJ2-1 | TRBV11-2 | TRBD2 | 16 | . | TGTGCCAGCAGCGCTCAACCTAGCGGGAGTTACAATGAGCAGTTCTTC | CASSAQPSGSYNEQFF
TRBJ2-5 | TRBV27 | TRBD1 | 15 | . | TGTGCCAGCAGTTACTTGGACAGGGGTATGGAGACCCAGTACTTC | CASSYLDRGMETQYF
TRBJ1-1 | TRBV4-1 | TRBD1 | 14 | . | TGCGCCAGCAGCCATACAGGGGATGGGGCTGAAGCTTTCTTT | CASSHTGDGAEAFF
TRBJ2-1 | TRBV12-3/TRBV12-4 | . | 12 | . | TGTGCCAGCAGTACCCCTGGGGGTGGGCAGTTCTTC | CASSTPGGGQFF
TRBJ2-3 | TRBV5-1 | TRBD2 | 16 | . | TGCGCCAGCAGCCCCTGGGGAGCGGGGAGCACAGATACGCAGTATTTT | CASSPWGAGSTDTQYF
TRBJ2-5 | TRBV7-9 | TRBD2 | 19 | . | TGTGCCAGCAGTCAAACTAGCGGGCCCTACCCGAGGGCGGAGGAGACCCAGTACTTC | CASSQTSGPYPRAEETQYF
TRBJ2-5 | TRBV5-5 | TRBD2 | 15 | few | TGTGCCAGCAGCTTGGCGCTAGCGGGGCAAGAGACCCAGTACTTC | CASSLALAGQETQYF
TRBJ2-1 | TRBV29-1 | . | 10 | . | TGCAGCCACGGACGGAGGGAGCAGTTCTTC | CSHGRREQFF
TRBJ2-5 | TRBV4-1 | TRBD1 | 17 | . | TGCGCCAGCAGCCAAGATCAAGAGGACAGGGGCCAAGAGACCCAGTACTTC | CASSQDQEDRGQETQYF
TRBJ1-2 | TRBV20-1 | . | 14 | few | TGCAGTGCTGAGAGGGGGGGTATAGCCTATGGCTACACCTTC | CSAERGGIAYGYTF
TRBJ2-5 | TRBV7-2 | . | 16 | few | TGTGCCAGCAGCCCCCAGTCAGGGGCGGGATGGGAGACCCAGTACTTC | CASSPQSGAGWETQYF
TRBJ2-1 | TRBV6-5 | . | 16 | . | TGTGCCAGCAGGCCTAGGGACCGTGGGATGTACAATGAGCAGTTCTTC | CASRPRDRGMYNEQFF
TRBJ2-1 | TRBV11-2 | TRBD2 | 18 | . | TGTGCCAGCAGCTTAGGGGGACTAGCGGGGGGCTTCTACAATGAGCAGTTCTTC | CASSLGGLAGGFYNEQFF
TRBJ2-7 | TRBV20-1 | . | 13 | few | TGCAGTGCTAGAGATCCCGTCTCCTCCGAGCAGTACTTC | CSARDPVSSEQYF
TRBJ2-5 | TRBV6-2/TRBV6-3 | . | 12 | . | TGTGCCAGCAGCCCTTCCGACCGGGAAAAGCGCTTC | CASSPSDREKRF
TRBJ2-4 | TRBV7-3 | . | 17 | . | TGTGCCAGCAGCTTAAGGGGGGTCCTGACGGCCAAAAACATTCAGTACTTC | CASSLRGVLTAKNIQYF
TRBJ1-4 | TRBV6-5 | TRBD1 | 15 | . | TGTGCCAGCAGCCTCACGACAGGGGATAATGAAAAACTGTTTTTT | CASSLTTGDNEKLFF
TRBJ2-3 | TRBV5-1 | TRBD1 | 14 | . | TGCGCCAGCAGCGAACGGGACAGCTTAGATACGCAGTATTTT | CASSERDSLDTQYF
TRBJ2-1 | TRBV27 | TRBD1 | 16 | few | TGTGCCAGCAGTTTATCGGCGGGACAGGTATACAATGAGCAGTTCTTC | CASSLSAGQVYNEQFF
TRBJ2-5 | TRBV7-9 | . | 10 | . | TGTGCCAGCAGCCTCGATCTTTCGTACTTC | CASSLDLSYF
TRBJ2-4 | TRBV2 | . | 13 | . | TGTGCCAGCATCGCCCTAGCCAAAAACATTCAGTACTTC | CASIALAKNIQYF
TRBJ1-1 | TRBV7-2 | . | 17 | . | TGTGCCAGCAGCATAAGGACCGGGCCGCGGATCGGGACTGAAGCTTTCTTT | CASSIRTGPRIGTEAFF
TRBJ2-7 | TRBV20-1 | TRBD2 | 17 | . | TGCAGTGCTAGAGTTCAGGGACTAGCGGGAGTCCTCTACGAGCAGTACTTC | CSARVQGLAGVLYEQYF
TRBJ1-2 | TRBV5-1 | . | 13 | . | TGCGCCAGCAGCTTGCGGGAGAGGGGTGGCTACACCTTC | CASSLRERGGYTF
TRBJ2-5 | TRBV9 | TRBD2 | 18 | once | TGTGCCAGCAGCGTAAATCTAGCGGGGGCCCGGAAACAAGAGACCCAGTACTTC | CASSVNLAGARKQETQYF
TRBJ2-5 | TRBV2 | . | 13 | few | TGTGCCAGCAGTGAAGGCTCCCGGGGGACCCAGTACTTC | CASSEGSRGTQYF
TRBJ2-1 | TRBV29-1 | TRBD2 | 15 | few | TGCAGCGTACCTGGTCTAGCGGGCTCCTACAATGAGCAGTTCTTC | CSVPGLAGSYNEQFF
TRBJ2-5 | TRBV29-1 | . | 13 | few | TGCAGCGTTGATCGCGAGGGGAAAGAGACCCAGTACTTC | CSVDREGKETQYF
TRBJ2-7 | TRBV6-5 | TRBD2 | 15 | . | TGTGCCAGCAGGCACGTCCTAGGGACTAGCAACGAGCAGTACTTC | CASRHVLGTSNEQYF
TRBJ1-5 | TRBV10-3 | . | 13 | . | TGTGCCATCACCGAGCTTCTTAATCAGCCCCAGCATTTT | CAITELLNQPQHF
TRBJ2-1 | TRBV4-3 | . | 13 | few | TGCGCCAGCAGCCAGGGACCGGAGGATGAGCAGTTCTTC | CASSQGPEDEQFF
TRBJ2-5 | TRBV5-1 | TRBD2 | 15 | . | TGCGCCAGCAGCTTGTCTCTAGCGGGGGACGAGACCCAGTACTTC | CASSLSLAGDETQYF
TRBJ1-5 | TRBV12-3/TRBV12-4 | . | 14 | . | TGTGCCAGCACCCTCGGGACGGAGAATCAGCCCCAGCATTTT | CASTLGTENQPQHF
TRBJ1-2 | TRBV29-1 | TRBD1 | 12 | few | TGCAGCGTTACCGGGACAGTGTATGGCTACACCTTC | CSVTGTVYGYTF
TRBJ2-7 | TRBV12-3/TRBV12-4 | TRBD2 | 18 | . | TGTGCCAGCGCGGGGTCGGCTAGCGGGAGGTCCCGCTCCTACGAGCAGTACTTC | CASAGSASGRSRSYEQYF